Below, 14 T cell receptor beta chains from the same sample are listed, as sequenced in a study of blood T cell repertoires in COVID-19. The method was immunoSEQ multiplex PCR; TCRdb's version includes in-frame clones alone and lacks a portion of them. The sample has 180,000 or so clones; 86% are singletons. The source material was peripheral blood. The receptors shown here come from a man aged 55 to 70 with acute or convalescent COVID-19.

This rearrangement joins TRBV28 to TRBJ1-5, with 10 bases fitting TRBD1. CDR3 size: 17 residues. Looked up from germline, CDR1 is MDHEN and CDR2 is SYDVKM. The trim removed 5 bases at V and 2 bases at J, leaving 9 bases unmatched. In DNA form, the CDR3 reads TGTGCCAGCAGTCCGGACAGGGGGTTCGTCGGCAATCAGCCCCAGCATTTT. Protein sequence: CASSPDRGFVGNQPQHF.

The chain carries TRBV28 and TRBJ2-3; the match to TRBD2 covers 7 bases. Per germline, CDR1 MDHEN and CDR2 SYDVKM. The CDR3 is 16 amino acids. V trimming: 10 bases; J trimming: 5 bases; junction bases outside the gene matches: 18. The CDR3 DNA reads TGTGCCACCTCCCCGATAGCGGGTGGGGCGGGAGATACGCAGTATTTT. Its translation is CATSPIAGGAGDTQYF. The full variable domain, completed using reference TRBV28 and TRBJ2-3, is DVKVTQSSRYLVKRTGEKVFLECVQDMDHENMFWYRQDPGLGLRLIYFSYDVKMKEKGDIPEGYSVSREKKERFSLILESASTNQTSMYLCATSPIAGGAGDTQYFGPGTRLTVL.

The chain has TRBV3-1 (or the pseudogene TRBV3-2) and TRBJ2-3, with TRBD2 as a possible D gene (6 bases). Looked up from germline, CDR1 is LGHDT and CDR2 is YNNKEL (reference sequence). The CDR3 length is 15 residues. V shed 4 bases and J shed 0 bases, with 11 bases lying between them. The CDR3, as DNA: TGTGCCAGCAGCCTTATCGCGGGGAGCACAGATACGCAGTATTTT. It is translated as CASSLIAGSTDTQYF.

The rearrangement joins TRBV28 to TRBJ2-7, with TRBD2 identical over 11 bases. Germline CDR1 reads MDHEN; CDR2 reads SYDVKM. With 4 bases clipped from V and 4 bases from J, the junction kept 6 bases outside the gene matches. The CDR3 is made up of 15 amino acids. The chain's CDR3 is CASSSTTSGIYEQYF. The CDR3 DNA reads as TGTGCCAGCAGTTCAACGACTAGCGGGATATACGAGCAGTACTTC.

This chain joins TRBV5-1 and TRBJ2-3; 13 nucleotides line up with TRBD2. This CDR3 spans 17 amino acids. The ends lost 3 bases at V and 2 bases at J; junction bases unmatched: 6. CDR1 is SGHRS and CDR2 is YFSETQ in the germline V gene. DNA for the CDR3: TGCGCCAGCAGCTCCTTCGGACTAGCGGGAGTCACAGATACGCAGTATTTT. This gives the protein CASSSFGLAGVTDTQYF.

The CDR3 DNA reads as TGTGCCTGGAGCTCTATGTCCAGGGAAACTAATGAAAAACTGTTTTTT. Its protein is CAWSSMSRETNEKLFF. This sequence joins TRBV30 and TRBJ1-4; a weak D match, TRBD1 (5 bases). Per the germline V gene, CDR1 is GTSNPN and CDR2 is SVGIG (reference sequence). V lost 3 bases, J lost 1 base, and 15 bases lay in between. This CDR3 has 16 residues.

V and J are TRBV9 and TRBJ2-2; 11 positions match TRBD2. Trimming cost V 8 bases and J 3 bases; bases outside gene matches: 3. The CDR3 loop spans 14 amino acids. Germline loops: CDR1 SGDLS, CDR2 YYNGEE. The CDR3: CASTGLADTGELFF. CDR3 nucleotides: TGTGCCAGTACGGGACTAGCGGACACCGGGGAGCTGTTTTTT.

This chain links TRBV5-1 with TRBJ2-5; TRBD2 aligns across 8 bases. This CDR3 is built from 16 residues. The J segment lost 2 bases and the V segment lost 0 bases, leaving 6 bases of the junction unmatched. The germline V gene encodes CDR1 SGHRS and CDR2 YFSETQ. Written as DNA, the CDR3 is TGCGCCAGCAGCTTGGTTGGTAGCGGGACACAAGAGACCCAGTACTTC. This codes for CASSLVGSGTQETQYF.

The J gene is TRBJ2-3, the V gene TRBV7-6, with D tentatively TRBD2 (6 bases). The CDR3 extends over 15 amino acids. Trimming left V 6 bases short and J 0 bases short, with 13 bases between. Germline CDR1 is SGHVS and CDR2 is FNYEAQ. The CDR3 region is CASSFAGRSTDTQYF. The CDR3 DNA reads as TGTGCCAGCAGTTTTGCGGGACGTAGCACAGATACGCAGTATTTT.

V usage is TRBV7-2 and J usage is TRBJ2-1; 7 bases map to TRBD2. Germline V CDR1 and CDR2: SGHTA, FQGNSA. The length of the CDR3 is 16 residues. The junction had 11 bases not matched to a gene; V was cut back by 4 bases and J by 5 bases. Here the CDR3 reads CASSSPRGGLDNEQFF. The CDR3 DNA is TGTGCCAGCAGCTCCCCAAGGGGAGGGCTGGACAATGAGCAGTTCTTC.

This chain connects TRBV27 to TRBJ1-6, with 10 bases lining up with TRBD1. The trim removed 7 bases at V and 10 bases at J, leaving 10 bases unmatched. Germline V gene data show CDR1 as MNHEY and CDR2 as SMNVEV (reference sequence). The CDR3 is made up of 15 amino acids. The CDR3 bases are TGTGCCAGCACAGCCCTCGGACAGGGGGGATCACCCCTCCACTTT. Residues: CASTALGQGGSPLHF.

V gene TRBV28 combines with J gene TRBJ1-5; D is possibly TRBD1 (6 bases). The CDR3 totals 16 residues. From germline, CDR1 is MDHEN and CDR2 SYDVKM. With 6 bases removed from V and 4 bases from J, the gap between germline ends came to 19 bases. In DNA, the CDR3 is TGTGCCAGCAGCAAGGGGGGGTTTGGTGGGAATCAGCCCCAGCATTTT. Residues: CASSKGGFGGNQPQHF.

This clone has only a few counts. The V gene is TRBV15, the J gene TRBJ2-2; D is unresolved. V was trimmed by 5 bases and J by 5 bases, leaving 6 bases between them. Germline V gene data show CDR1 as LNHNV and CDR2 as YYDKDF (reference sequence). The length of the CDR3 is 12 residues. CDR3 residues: CATSRATGELFF. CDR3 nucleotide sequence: TGTGCCACCAGCCGCGCAACCGGGGAGCTGTTTTTT.

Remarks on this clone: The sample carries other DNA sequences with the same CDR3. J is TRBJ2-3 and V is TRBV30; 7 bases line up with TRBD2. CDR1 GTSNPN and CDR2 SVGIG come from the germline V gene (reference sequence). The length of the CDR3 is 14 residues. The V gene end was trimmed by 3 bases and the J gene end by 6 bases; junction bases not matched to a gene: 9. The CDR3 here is CAWSVGGSGDTQYF. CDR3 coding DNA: TGTGCCTGGAGCGTGGGGGGTAGCGGGGATACGCAGTATTTT.